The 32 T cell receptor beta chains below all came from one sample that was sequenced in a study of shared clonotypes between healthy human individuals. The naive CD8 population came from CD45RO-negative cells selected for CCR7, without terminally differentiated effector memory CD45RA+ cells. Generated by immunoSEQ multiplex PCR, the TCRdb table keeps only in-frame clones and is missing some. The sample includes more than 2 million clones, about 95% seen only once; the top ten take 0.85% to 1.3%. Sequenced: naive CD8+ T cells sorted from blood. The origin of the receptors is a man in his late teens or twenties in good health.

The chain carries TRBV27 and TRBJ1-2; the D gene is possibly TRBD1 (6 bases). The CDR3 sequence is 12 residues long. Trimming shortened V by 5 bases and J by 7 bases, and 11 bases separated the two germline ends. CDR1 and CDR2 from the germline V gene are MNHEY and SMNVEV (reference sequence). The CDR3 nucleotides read TGTGCCAGCAGTACACCAGGGGTTGGCTACACCTTC. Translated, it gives CASSTPGVGYTF.

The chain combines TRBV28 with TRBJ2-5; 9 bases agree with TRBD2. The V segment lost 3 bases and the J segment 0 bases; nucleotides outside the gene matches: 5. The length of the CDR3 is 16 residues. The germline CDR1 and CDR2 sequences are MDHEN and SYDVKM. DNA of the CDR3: TGTGCCAGCAGTTTTCCCAGCGGGGGGTACCAAGAGACCCAGTACTTC. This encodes CASSFPSGGYQETQYF.

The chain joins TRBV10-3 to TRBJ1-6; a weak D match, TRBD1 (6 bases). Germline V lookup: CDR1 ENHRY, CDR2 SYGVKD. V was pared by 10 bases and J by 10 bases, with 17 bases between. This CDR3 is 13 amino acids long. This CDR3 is CATRQEPFSPLHF. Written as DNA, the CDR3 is TGTGCCACCCGACAGGAACCGTTCTCACCCCTCCACTTT.

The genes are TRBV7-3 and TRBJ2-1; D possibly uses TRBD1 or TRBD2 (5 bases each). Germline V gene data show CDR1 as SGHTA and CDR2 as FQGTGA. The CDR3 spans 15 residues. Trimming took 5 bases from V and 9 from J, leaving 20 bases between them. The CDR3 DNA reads TGTGCCAGCAGCGTAGGGACCTCTGGGGGTAGTGAGCAGTTCTTC. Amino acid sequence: CASSVGTSGGSEQFF.

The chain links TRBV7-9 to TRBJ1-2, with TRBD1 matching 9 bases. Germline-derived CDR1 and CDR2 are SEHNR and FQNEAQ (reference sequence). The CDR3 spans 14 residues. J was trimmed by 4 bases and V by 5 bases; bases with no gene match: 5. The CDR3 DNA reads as TGTGCCAGCAGCGAGGGACAGGGACTCTATGGCTACACCTTC. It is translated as CASSEGQGLYGYTF.

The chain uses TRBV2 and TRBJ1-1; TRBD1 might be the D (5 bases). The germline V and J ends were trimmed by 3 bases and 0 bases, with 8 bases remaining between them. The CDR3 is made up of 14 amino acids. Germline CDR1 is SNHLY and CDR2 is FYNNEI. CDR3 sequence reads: CASSDKDMNTEAFF. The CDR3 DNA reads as TGTGCCAGCAGTGATAAGGACATGAACACTGAAGCTTTCTTT.

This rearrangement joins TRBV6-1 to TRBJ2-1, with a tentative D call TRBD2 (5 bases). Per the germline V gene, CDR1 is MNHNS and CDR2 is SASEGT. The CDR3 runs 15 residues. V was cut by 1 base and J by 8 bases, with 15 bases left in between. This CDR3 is CASSEGTARADEQFF. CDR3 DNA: TGTGCCAGCAGTGAAGGGACTGCCCGGGCAGATGAGCAGTTCTTC.

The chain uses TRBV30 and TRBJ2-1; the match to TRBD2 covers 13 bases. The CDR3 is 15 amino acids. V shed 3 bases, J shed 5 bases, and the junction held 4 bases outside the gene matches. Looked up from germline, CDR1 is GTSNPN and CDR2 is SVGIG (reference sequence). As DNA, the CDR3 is TGTGCCTGGAGCGTACTAGCGGGGGGGCACAATGAGCAGTTCTTC. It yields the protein CAWSVLAGGHNEQFF.

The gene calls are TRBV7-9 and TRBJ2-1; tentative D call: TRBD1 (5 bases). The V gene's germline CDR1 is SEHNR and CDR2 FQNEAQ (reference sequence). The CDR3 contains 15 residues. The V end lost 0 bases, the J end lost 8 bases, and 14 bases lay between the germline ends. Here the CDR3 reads CASSLAMAVQDEQFF. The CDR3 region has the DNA TGTGCCAGCAGCTTAGCGATGGCGGTACAGGATGAGCAGTTCTTC.

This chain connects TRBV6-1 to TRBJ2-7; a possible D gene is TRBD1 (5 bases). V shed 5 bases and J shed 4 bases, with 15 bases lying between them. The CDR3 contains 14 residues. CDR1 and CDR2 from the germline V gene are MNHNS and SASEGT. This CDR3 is CASSLKTESYEQYF. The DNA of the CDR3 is TGTGCCAGCAGTCTTAAGACAGAAAGTTACGAGCAGTACTTC.

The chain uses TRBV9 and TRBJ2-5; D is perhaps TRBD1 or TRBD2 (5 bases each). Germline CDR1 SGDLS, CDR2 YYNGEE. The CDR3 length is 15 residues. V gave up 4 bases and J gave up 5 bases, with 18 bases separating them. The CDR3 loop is CASSPLEAWGETQYF. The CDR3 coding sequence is TGTGCCAGCAGCCCCCTCGAGGCGTGGGGGGAGACCCAGTACTTC.

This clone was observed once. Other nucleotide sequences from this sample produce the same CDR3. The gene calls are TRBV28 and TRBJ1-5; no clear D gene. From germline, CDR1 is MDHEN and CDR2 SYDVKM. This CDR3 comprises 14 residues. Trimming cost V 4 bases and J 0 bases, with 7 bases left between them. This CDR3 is CASSSADSNQPQHF. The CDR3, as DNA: TGTGCCAGCAGTTCCGCGGATAGCAATCAGCCCCAGCATTTT.

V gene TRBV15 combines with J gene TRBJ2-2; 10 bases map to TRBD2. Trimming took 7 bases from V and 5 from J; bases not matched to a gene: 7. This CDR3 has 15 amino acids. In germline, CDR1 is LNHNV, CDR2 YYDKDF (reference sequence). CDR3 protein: CATTLAGVGTGELFF. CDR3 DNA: TGTGCCACCACCCTAGCGGGAGTTGGGACCGGGGAGCTGTTTTTT.

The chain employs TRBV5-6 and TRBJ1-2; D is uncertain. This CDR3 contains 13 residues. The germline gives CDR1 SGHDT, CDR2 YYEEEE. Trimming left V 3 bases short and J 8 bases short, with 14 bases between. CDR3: CASSSDLSGGYTF. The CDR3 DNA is TGTGCCAGCAGCTCGGACCTCTCGGGGGGCTACACCTTC.

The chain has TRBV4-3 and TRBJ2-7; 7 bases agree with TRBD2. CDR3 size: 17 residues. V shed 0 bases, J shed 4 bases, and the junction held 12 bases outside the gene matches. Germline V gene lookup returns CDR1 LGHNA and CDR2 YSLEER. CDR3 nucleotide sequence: TGCGCCAGCAGCCAAGATCTAGGCGGGAGTGTCCCGTACGAGCAGTACTTC. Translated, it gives CASSQDLGGSVPYEQYF.

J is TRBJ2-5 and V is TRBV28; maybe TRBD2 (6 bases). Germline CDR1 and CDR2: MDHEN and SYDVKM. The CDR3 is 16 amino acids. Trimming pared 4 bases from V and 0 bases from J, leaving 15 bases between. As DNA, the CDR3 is TGTGCCAGCAGTTCAGCCGGGACTTCGTACCAAGAGACCCAGTACTTC. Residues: CASSSAGTSYQETQYF.

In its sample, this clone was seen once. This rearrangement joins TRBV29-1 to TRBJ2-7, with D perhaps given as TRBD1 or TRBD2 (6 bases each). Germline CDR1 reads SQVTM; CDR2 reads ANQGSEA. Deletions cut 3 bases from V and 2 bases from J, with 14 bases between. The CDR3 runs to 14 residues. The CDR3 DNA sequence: TGCAGCGTTGATGGGGGGCCAAACCCCTACGAGCAGTACTTC. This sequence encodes CSVDGGPNPYEQYF.

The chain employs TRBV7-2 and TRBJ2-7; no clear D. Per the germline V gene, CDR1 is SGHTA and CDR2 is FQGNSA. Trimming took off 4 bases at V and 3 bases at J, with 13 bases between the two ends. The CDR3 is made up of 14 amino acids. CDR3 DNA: TGTGCCAGCAGCTCTGGAGCTAGTGTCTACGAGCAGTACTTC. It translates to CASSSGASVYEQYF.

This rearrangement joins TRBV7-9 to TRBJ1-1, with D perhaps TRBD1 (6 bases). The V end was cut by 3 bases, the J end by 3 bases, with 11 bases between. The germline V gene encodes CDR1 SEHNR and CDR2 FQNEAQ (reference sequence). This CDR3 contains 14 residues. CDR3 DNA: TGTGCCAGCAGCTTTGGATCAGGGGACACTGAAGCTTTCTTT. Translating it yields CASSFGSGDTEAFF.

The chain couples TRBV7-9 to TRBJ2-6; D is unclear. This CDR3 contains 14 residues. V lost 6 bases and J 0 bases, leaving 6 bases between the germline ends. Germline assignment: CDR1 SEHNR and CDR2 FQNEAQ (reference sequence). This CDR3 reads CASSGISGANVLTF. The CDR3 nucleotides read TGTGCCAGCAGTGGAATCTCTGGGGCCAACGTCCTGACTTTC. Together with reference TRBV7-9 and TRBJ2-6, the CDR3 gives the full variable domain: DTGVSQNPRHKITKRGQNVTFRCDPISEHNRLYWYRQTLGQGPEFLTYFQNEAQLEKSRLLSDRFSAERPKGSFSTLEIQRTEQGDSAMYLCASSGISGANVLTFGAGSRLTVL.

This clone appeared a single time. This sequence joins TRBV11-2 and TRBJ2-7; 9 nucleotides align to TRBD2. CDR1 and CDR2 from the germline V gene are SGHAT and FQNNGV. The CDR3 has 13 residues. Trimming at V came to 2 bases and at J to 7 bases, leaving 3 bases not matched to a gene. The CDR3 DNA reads TGTGCCAGCAGCTTAACAGCGGGAGGAGAGCAGTACTTC. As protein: CASSLTAGGEQYF.

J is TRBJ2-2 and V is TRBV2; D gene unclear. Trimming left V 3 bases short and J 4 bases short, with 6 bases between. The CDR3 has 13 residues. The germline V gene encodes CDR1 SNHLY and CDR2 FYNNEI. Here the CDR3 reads CASSEGLTGELFF. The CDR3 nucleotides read TGTGCCAGCAGTGAGGGCCTCACCGGGGAGCTGTTTTTT.

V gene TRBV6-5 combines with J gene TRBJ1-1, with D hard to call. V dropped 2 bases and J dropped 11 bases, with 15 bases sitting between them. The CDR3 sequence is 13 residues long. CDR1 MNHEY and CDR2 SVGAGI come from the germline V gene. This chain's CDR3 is CASSYRMSEEAFF. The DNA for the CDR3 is TGTGCCAGCAGTTACCGGATGTCCGAGGAGGCTTTCTTT.

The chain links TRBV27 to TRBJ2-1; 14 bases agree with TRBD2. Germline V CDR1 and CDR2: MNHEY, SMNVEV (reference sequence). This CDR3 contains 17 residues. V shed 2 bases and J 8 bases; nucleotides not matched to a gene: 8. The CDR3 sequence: CASSLGGGLAGEYEQFF. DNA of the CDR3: TGTGCCAGCAGTTTAGGGGGGGGACTAGCGGGAGAGTATGAGCAGTTCTTC.

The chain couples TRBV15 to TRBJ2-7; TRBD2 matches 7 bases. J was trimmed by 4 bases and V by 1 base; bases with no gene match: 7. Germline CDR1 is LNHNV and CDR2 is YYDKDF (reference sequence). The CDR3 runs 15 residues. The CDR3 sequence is CATSRVWEGFYEQYF. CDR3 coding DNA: TGTGCCACCAGCAGAGTCTGGGAGGGATTTTACGAGCAGTACTTC.

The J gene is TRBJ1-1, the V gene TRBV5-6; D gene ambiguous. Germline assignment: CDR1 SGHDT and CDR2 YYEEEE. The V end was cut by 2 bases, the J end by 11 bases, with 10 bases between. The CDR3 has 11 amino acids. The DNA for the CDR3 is TGTGCCAGCAGCTTCGGAGAAGTGGCTTTCTTT. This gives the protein CASSFGEVAFF.

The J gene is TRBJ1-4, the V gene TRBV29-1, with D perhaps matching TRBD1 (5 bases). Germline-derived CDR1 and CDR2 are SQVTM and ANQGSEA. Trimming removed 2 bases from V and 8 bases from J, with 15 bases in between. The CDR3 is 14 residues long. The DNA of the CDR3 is TGCAGCGTTGAAATAGTAGGGGAGGGGGAAAAACTGTTTTTT. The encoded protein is CSVEIVGEGEKLFF.

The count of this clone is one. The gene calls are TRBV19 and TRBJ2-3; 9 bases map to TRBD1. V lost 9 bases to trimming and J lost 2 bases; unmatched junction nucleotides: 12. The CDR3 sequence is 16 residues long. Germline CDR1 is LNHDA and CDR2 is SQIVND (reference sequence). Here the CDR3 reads CASSRPGQGFTDTQYF. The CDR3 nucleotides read TGTGCCAGCTCAAGACCGGGACAGGGTTTCACAGATACGCAGTATTTT.

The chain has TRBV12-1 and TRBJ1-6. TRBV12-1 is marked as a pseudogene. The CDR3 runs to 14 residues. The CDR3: CASSLGFYNSPLHF. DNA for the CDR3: TGTGCCAGCAGCTTAGGTTTCTATAATTCACCCCTCCACTTT.

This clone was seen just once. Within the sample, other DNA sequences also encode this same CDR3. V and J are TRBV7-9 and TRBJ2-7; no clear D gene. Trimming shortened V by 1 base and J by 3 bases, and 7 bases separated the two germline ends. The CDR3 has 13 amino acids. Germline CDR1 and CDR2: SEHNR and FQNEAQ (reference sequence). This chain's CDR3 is CASSLVGHYEQYF. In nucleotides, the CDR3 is TGTGCCAGCAGCTTAGTCGGTCACTACGAGCAGTACTTC.

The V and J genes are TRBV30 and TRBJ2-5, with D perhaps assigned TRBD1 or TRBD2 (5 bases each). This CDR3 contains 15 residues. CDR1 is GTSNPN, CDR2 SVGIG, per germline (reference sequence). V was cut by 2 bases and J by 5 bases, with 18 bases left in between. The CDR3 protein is CAWSILAVGTETQYF. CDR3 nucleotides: TGTGCCTGGAGTATCCTAGCCGTGGGGACGGAGACCCAGTACTTC.

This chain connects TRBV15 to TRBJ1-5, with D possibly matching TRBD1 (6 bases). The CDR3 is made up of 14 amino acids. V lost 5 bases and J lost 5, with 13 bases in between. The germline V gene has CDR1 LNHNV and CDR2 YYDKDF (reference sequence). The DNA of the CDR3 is TGTGCCACCAGCCAGGCGCAGGGGTATCAGCCCCAGCATTTT. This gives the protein CATSQAQGYQPQHF.